These 10 T cell receptor beta chains originate from one sample sequenced in a study of cytomegalovirus exposure and HLA in healthy donors. Both 60 Vbeta primers and 13 Jbeta primers went into the PCR. The repertoire was sequenced with immunoSEQ multiplex PCR; TCRdb's copy has only in-frame clones and lacks some. The sample comprises 55,000 to 90,000 clones, 70% to 80% of which are singletons, and approximately 5.8% rests with the top ten. Sample: PBMCs. Source of these receptors: a man in his forties or fifties in good health and CMV-seronegative.

The chain carries TRBV6-9 and TRBJ1-1; D might be TRBD1 (6 bases). The ends were cut back, 4 bases at V and 5 bases at J, with 20 bases in the middle. Germline values: CDR1 MNHGY, CDR2 SVAAGI. The CDR3 loop spans 16 amino acids. This chain's CDR3 is CASSSLSQGRWTEAFF. The CDR3 DNA follows: TGTGCCAGCAGTTCTCTATCGCAGGGGCGCTGGACTGAAGCTTTCTTT.

The rearrangement uses TRBV6-5 and TRBJ1-2; D might be TRBD1 (5 bases). Trimming left V 7 bases short and J 4 bases short, with 16 bases between. Germline V gives CDR1 MNHEY, CDR2 SVGAGI. There are 14 residues in the CDR3. The CDR3 region is CASKGGALTYGYTF. The CDR3 bases are TGTGCCAGCAAAGGAGGGGCCTTGACCTATGGCTACACCTTC.

This chain links TRBV25-1 with TRBJ1-2, with TRBD1 as a possible D gene (6 bases). The CDR3 length is 16 residues. Germline CDR1 reads MGHDK; CDR2 reads SYGVNS. Trimming removed 3 bases from V and 4 bases from J, with 18 bases in between. The CDR3 nucleotides are TGTGCCAGCAGTGATCCCCGGACAGCTACCATCTATGGCTACACCTTC. Its protein product is CASSDPRTATIYGYTF.

The genes are TRBV11-2 and TRBJ1-1; D unresolved. Looked up from germline, CDR1 is SGHAT and CDR2 is FQNNGV. The CDR3 length is 14 residues. V was pared by 1 base and J by 1 base, with 7 bases between. CDR3 amino acids: CASSLVGRNTEAFF. CDR3 bases: TGTGCCAGCAGCTTAGTGGGCAGGAACACTGAAGCTTTCTTT.

This clone was detected only once. CDR3 DNA: TGCGCCAGCAGCTCGCGGGGGACAGGGGTTTACGAGCAGTACTTC. Its translation: CASSSRGTGVYEQYF. V is TRBV5-1 and J is TRBJ2-7; the match to TRBD1 covers 10 bases. CDR1 and CDR2 (germline): SGHRS, YFSETQ. V lost 3 bases to trimming and J lost 4 bases; unmatched junction nucleotides: 7. This CDR3 has 15 amino acids.

The chain has TRBV28 and TRBJ1-1; a possible D gene is TRBD1 (6 bases). The germline CDR1 and CDR2 sequences are MDHEN and SYDVKM. This CDR3 is built from 14 residues. Trimming removed 4 bases from V and 4 bases from J, with 13 bases in between. The CDR3 is CASSSRNRVTEAFF. Here the CDR3 DNA reads TGTGCCAGCAGTTCGCGAAACAGGGTCACTGAAGCTTTCTTT.

CDR3 protein: CASSLTTGYGYTF. The DNA of the CDR3 is TGTGCCAGCAGCCTAACAACAGGGTATGGCTACACCTTC. The chain links TRBV27 to TRBJ1-2; a possible D gene is TRBD1 (6 bases). This CDR3 spans 13 amino acids. Germline V gives CDR1 MNHEY, CDR2 SMNVEV (reference sequence). The V end lost 6 bases, the J end lost 5 bases, and 13 bases lay between the germline ends.

This rearrangement joins TRBV7-9 to TRBJ1-5; TRBD1 matches 7 bases. This CDR3 spans 13 amino acids. After removal of 10 bases from V and 9 bases from J, the junction contained 12 bases not matched to a gene. Per germline, CDR1 SEHNR and CDR2 FQNEAQ (reference sequence). CDR3 DNA sequence: TGTGCCACTTCACTACAGGGGTCATCGCCCCAGCATTTT. Encoded protein: CATSLQGSSPQHF.

This sequence joins TRBV20-1 and TRBJ1-1, with D maybe TRBD1 (6 bases). The CDR3 consists of 11 residues. Trimming stripped 3 bases from V and 6 bases from J, with 8 bases between. Per germline, CDR1 DFQATT and CDR2 SNEGSKA (reference sequence). CDR3 nucleotides: TGCAGTGCTAGCGCAGGGGCTGAAGCTTTCTTT. This codes for CSASAGAEAFF.

The gene calls are TRBV9 and TRBJ1-1, with D possibly matching TRBD1 (6 bases). Germline CDR1 SGDLS, CDR2 YYNGEE. The CDR3 spans 15 residues. Trimming cost V 0 bases and J 5 bases, with 14 bases left between them. CDR3 nucleotide sequence: TGTGCCAGCAGCGTAGGCCTGGGGGCGCGGACTGAAGCTTTCTTT. Its protein product is CASSVGLGARTEAFF.